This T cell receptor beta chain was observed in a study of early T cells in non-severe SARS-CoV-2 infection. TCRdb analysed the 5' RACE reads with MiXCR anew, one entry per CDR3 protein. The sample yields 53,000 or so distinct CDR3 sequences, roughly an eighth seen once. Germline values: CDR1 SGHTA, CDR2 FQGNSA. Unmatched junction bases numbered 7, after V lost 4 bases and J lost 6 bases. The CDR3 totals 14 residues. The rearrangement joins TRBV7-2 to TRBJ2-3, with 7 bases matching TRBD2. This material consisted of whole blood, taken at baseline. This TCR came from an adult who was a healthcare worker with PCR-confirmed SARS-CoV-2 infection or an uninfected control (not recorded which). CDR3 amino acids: CASSYLDGGDTQYF. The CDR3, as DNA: TGTGCCAGCAGCTACCTAGACGGGGGGGATACGCAGTATTTT.